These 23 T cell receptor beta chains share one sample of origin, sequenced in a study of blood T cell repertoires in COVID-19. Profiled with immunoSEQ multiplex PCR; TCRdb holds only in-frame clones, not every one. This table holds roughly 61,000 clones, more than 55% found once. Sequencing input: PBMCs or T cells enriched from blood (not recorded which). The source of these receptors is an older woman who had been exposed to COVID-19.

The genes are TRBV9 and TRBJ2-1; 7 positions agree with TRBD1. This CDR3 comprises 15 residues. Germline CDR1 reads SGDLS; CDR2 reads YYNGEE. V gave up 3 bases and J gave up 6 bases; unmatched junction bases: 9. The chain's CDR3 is CASSAQGLRGNEQFF. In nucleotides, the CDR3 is TGTGCCAGCAGCGCACAGGGGTTACGGGGCAATGAGCAGTTCTTC.

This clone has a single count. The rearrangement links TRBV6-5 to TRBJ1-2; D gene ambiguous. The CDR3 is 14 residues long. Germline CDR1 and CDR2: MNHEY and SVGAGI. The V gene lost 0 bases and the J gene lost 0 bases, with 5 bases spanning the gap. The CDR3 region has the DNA TGTGCCAGCAGTTACTCCGCGGCTAACTATGGCTACACCTTC. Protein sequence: CASSYSAANYGYTF.

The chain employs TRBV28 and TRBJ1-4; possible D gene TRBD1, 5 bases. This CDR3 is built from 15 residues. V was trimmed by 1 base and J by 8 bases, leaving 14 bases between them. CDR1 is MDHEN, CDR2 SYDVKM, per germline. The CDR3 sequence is CASSLSRTTREKLFF. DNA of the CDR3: TGTGCCAGCAGTTTATCCCGGACAACGAGGGAAAAACTGTTTTTT.

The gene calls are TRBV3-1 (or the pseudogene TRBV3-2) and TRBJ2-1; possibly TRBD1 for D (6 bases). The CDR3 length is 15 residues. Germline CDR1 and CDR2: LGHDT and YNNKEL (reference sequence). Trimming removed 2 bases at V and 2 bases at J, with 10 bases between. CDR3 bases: TGTGCCAGCAGCCAACAGGGGCTCCCCTACAATGAGCAGTTCTTC. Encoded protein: CASSQQGLPYNEQFF.

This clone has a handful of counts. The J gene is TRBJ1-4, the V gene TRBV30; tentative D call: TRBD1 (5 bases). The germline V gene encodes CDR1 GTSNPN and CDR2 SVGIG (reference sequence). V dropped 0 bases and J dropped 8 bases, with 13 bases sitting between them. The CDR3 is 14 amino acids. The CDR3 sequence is CAWSVGRAPEKLFF. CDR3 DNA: TGTGCCTGGAGTGTGGGCAGGGCCCCCGAAAAACTGTTTTTT.

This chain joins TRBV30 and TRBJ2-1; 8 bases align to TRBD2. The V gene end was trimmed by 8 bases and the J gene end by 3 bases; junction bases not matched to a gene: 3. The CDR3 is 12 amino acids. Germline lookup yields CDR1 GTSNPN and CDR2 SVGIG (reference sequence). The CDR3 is CASGGRYNEQFF. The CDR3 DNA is TGTGCCAGCGGGGGACGCTACAATGAGCAGTTCTTC.

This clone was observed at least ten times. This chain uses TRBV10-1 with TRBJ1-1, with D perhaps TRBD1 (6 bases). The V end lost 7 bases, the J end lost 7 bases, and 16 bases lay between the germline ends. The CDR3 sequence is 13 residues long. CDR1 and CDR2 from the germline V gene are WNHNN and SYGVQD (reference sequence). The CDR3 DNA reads TGCGCCAGCATTTCGAAACAGGGAATTGAAGCTTTCTTT. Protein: CASISKQGIEAFF.

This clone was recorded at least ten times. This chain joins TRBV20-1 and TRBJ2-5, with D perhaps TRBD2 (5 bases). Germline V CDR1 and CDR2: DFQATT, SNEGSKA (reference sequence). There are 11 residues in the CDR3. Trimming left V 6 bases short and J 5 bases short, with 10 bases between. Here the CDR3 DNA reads TGCAGTGCCTTTCGGGGTGAGACCCAGTACTTC. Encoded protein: CSAFRGETQYF.

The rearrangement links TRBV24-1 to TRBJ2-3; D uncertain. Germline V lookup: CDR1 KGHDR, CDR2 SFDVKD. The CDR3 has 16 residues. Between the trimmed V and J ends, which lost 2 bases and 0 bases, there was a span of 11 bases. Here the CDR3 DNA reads TGTGCCACCAGTGATTCCGGGTCTTCTAGCACAGATACGCAGTATTTT. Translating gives CATSDSGSSSTDTQYF.

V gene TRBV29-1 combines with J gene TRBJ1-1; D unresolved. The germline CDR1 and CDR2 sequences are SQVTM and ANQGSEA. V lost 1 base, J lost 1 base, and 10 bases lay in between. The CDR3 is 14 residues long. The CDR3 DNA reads TGCAGCGTTGAAGCCCAGGCGGGGAACACTGAAGCTTTCTTT. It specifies CSVEAQAGNTEAFF.

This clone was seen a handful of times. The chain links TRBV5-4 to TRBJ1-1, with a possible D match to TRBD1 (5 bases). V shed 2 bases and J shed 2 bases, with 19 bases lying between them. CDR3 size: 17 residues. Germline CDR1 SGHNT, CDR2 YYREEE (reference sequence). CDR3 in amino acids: CASSFLKGNRVNTEAFF. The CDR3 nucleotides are TGTGCCAGCAGCTTTCTTAAGGGGAATCGCGTTAACACTGAAGCTTTCTTT. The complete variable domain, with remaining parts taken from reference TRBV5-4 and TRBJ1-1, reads ETGVTQSPTHLIKTRGQQVTLRCSSQSGHNTVSWYQQALGQGPQFIFQYYREEENGRGNFPPRFSGLQFPNYSSELNVNALELDDSALYLCASSFLKGNRVNTEAFFGQGTRLTVV.

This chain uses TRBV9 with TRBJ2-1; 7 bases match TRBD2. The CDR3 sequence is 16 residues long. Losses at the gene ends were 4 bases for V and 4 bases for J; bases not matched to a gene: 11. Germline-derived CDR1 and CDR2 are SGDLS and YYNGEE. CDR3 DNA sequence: TGTGCCAGCAGCCCCCTTGGTGGGGGGGGATACAATGAGCAGTTCTTC. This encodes CASSPLGGGGYNEQFF.

CDR3 DNA sequence: TGTGCCAGCGGTTCCGGGGCTAGCGGGAGCCACGAGCAGTACTTC. Translating gives CASGSGASGSHEQYF. This sequence joins TRBV28 and TRBJ2-7; 10 bases align to TRBD2. CDR3 length: 15 residues. Germline-derived CDR1 and CDR2 are MDHEN and SYDVKM. J gave up 5 bases and V 8 bases, and 12 bases lay outside the gene matches.

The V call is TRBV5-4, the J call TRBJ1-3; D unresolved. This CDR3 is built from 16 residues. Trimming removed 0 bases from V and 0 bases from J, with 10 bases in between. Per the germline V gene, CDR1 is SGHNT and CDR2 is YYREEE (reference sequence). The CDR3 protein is CASSLGTVSSGNTIYF. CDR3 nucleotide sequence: TGTGCCAGCAGCTTGGGTACAGTAAGCTCTGGAAACACCATATATTTT.

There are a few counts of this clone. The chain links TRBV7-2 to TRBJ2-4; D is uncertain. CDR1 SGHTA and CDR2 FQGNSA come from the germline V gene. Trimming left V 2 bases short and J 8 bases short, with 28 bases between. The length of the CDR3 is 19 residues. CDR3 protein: CASSLRSTKTRPVGDIQYF. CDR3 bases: TGTGCCAGCAGCTTAAGATCAACGAAAACGAGACCGGTTGGAGACATTCAGTACTTC.

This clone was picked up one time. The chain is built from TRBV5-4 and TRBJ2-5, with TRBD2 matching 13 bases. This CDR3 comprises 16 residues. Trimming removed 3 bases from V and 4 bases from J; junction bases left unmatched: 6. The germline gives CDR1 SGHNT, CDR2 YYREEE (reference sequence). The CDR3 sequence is CASSSPTSGGGETQYF. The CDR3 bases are TGTGCCAGCAGCTCCCCAACTAGCGGGGGGGGAGAGACCCAGTACTTC. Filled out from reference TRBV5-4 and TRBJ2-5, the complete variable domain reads ETGVTQSPTHLIKTRGQQVTLRCSSQSGHNTVSWYQQALGQGPQFIFQYYREEENGRGNFPPRFSGLQFPNYSSELNVNALELDDSALYLCASSSPTSGGGETQYFGPGTRLLVL.

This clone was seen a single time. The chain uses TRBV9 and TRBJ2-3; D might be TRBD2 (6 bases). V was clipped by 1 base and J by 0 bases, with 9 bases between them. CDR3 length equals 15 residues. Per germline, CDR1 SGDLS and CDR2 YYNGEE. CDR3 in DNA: TGTGCCAGCAGCGTATGGGCGGGGAGCACAGATACGCAGTATTTT. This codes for CASSVWAGSTDTQYF.

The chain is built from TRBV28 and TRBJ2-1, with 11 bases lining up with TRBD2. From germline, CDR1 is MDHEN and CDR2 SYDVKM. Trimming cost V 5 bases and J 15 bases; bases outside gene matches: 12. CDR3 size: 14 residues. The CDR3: CASSSFGSGRAAFF. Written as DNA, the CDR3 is TGTGCCAGCAGTAGTTTCGGTAGCGGGAGGGCGGCGTTCTTC.

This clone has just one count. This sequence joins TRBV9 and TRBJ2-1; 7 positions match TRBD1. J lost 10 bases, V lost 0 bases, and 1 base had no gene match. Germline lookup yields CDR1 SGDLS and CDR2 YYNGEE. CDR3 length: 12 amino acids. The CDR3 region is CASSVVGGEQFF. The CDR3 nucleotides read TGTGCCAGCAGCGTAGTAGGGGGCGAGCAGTTCTTC.

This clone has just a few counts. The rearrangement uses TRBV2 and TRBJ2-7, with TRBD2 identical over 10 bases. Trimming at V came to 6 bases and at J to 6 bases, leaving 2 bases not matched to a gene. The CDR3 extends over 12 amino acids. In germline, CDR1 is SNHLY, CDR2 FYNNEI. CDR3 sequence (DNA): TGTGCCAGCAGGTTAGCGGGAGGCGAGCAGTACTTC. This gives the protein CASRLAGGEQYF. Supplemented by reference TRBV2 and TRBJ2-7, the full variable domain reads EPEVTQTPSHQVTQMGQEVILRCVPISNHLYFYWYRQILGQKVEFLVSFYNNEISEKSEIFDDQFSVERPDGSNFTLKIRSTKLEDSAMYFCASRLAGGEQYFGPGTRLTVT.

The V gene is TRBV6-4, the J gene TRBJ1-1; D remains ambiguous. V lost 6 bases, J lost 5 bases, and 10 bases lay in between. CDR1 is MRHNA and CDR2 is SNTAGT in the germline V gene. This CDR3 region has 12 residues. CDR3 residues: CASRIVGTEAFF. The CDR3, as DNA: TGTGCCAGCAGAATAGTCGGGACTGAAGCTTTCTTT.

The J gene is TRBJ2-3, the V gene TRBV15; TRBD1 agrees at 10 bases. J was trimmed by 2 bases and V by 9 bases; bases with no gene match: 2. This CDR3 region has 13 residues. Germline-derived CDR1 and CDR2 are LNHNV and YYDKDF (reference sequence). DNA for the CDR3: TGTGCCACGGACAGGGGGTACACAGATACGCAGTATTTT. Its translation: CATDRGYTDTQYF.

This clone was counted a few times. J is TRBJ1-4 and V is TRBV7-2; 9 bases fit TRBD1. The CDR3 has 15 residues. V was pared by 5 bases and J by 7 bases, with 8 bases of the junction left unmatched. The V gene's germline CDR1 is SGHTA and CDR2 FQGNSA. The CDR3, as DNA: TGTGCCAGCAGCCAACGGACAGGGGCCAGTGAAAAACTGTTTTTT. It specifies CASSQRTGASEKLFF. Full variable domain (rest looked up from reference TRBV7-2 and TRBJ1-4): GAGVSQSPSNKVTEKGKDVELRCDPISGHTALYWYRQSLGQGLEFLIYFQGNSAPDKSGLPSDRFSAERTGGSVSTLTIQRTQQEDSAVYLCASSQRTGASEKLFFGSGTQLSVL.